This T cell receptor beta chain was identified in a study of cytomegalovirus exposure and HLA in healthy donors. The study's findings and limits: Across all donors, roughly uniform sequencing depth was an assumption of the presence/absence analyses. Listed as cytomegalovirus-associated were over 150 TCR beta chains. Exclusion applied to some V segments, including TRBV6-2 and TRBV6-3, as they were indistinguishable.

As for this clone: The antigen remains undetermined.

After removal of 7 bases from V and 3 bases from J, the junction contained 3 bases not matched to a gene. This CDR3 is 13 amino acids long. Germline CDR1 SNHLY, CDR2 FYNNEI. PCR employed 60 Vbeta and 13 Jbeta primers. Using immunoSEQ multiplex PCR, the repertoire was profiled, and TCRdb retains in-frame clones only, with some absent. Here the sample spans under 150,000 clones, under 90% being singletons. The sequencing sample was made of PBMCs. The clonotype comes from a boy aged 2 to 9 in good health and CMV-seronegative. The gene calls are TRBV2 and TRBJ2-5; 9 nucleotides line up with TRBD2. CDR3 amino acids: CASNLAGEETQYF. DNA for the CDR3: TGTGCCAGCAATTTAGCGGGAGAAGAGACCCAGTACTTC.